This T cell receptor beta chain was recovered during a study of blood T cell repertoires in COVID-19 (dated by TCRdb to the early 2020s). For the wider study: Collaborator samples came from the United States, Italy and Spain and covered acute and convalescent phases of COVID-19. The prospective study material was composed of cDNA or gDNA derived from T cells, B-cell-depleted T cells, or PBMCs. Deeply sampled blood TCRbeta repertoires from subjects exposed to, actively infected with, or recovered from COVID-19 were included in the dataset. The repertoires were made available in a free public database intended to serve as a resource for research on the immune response to SARS-CoV-2. Samples were obtained from the ongoing ImmuneRACE study (first 160 participants) and from some 1,200 subjects provided by 6 global collaborators. The sample metadata nearly always contained a de-identified subject ID, COVID-19 status, age in years and sex. Where available, HLA class I and class II types were obtained from metadata supplied by the sample provider rather than from assay-based typing. The research as a whole found: The amount of clinical and demographic metadata varied by source and participant and was provided uncurated.

As concerns this clone: Its binding antigen is unknown. Qualities for individual bases were not recorded, and no much larger clone is one base off.

The immunoSEQ Assay, a bias-controlled multiplex PCR, was used to amplify TCRbeta CDR3 regions from genomic DNA. On the authors' methods: Within the assay, amplification of reference gene primers was used to estimate how many nucleated cells each sample contained. To quantify the absolute abundance of each unique TCRbeta CDR3 rearrangement, sequence reads were collapsed and filtered. Productive Simpson clonality was computed per sample as the square root of Simpson's diversity index over productive rearrangements. The clones in this table, taken by TCRdb from immuneACCESS, are in-frame only. Not every clone is retained; where verified, under half of the shortfall comes from an unresolved V gene, and the cause of the rest is unknown. V, J and clone size were drawn from that table, and D and trimming were deduced from the DNA. This sample has approximately 150,000 clones in its table, and roughly 81% of those were observed once. Of the sample, under 6.5% is held by the ten largest clones.

One collaborating source in Seattle enrolled patients while the patients were actively infected and followed the patients over time throughout the course of disease. Each collaborating institution followed its own protocols to collect whole blood in K2EDTA tubes. For TCRbeta analysis, collaborators shipped samples in one of three forms: frozen whole blood, isolated PBMCs, or DNA extracted from either of those sample types. Based on the germline V gene, the CDR1 and CDR2 sequences are SGHRS and YFSETQ. Cut back by 0 bases and 5 bases, the V and J ends lie 14 bases apart. The CDR3 runs 15 amino acids, cysteine and phenylalanine included. Only the CDR3 DNA stays, 45 bases, in frame from base 1.

This sequence was found in a woman aged 45-65 years with COVID-19, enrolled during active disease. Material for sequencing was peripheral blood. The receptor chain draws on TRBV5-1 and TRBJ2-5; the D gene is perhaps TRBD2, from 5 matching bases. The bases read TGCGCCAGCAGCTTGGAAGGGCGAGGGTGGGAGACCCAGTACTTC. Its translation reads: CASSLEGRGWETQYF.